One and the same sample provided the 11 T cell receptor beta chains below, sequenced in a study of control samples from healthy donors and cancer patients. Profiling relied on immunoSEQ multiplex PCR, and the TCRdb table lists in-frame clones only, not all of them. This sample has around 130,000 clones, with under 95% found just once. The sample taken for sequencing was blood. These receptors all stem from a man between 18 and 35 years old in good health.

V and J are TRBV19 and TRBJ1-1; the D is unclear. The CDR3 has 15 amino acids. V lost 1 base to trimming and J lost 0 bases, with 9 bases between them. Per the germline V gene, CDR1 is LNHDA and CDR2 is SQIVND (reference sequence). CDR3 in amino acids: CASSIGRRMNTEAFF. The CDR3 DNA sequence: TGTGCCAGTAGTATAGGGCGACGGATGAACACTGAAGCTTTCTTT.

This chain links TRBV5-1 with TRBJ1-6, with D uncertain. Trimming removed 0 bases at V and 3 bases at J, with 4 bases between. Germline V gene data show CDR1 as SGHRS and CDR2 as YFSETQ. The CDR3 totals 14 residues. CDR3 in amino acids: CASSLAVYNSPLHF. DNA of the CDR3: TGCGCCAGCAGCTTGGCGGTCTATAATTCACCCCTCCACTTT.

This clone came up once. This chain uses TRBV7-2 with TRBJ2-1, with D perhaps given as TRBD1 or TRBD2 (5 bases each). Germline CDR1 reads SGHTA; CDR2 reads FQGNSA. The CDR3 sequence is 16 residues long. Trimming removed 1 base at V and 2 bases at J, with 12 bases between. CDR3 nucleotides: TGTGCCAGCAGCTTAGTCTGGGACCGGGCCTACAATGAGCAGTTCTTC. Translation: CASSLVWDRAYNEQFF.

The chain is built from TRBV30 and TRBJ1-1, with a tentative D call TRBD1 (6 bases). V lost 5 bases and J lost 4, with 23 bases in between. Germline values: CDR1 GTSNPN, CDR2 SVGIG (reference sequence). The CDR3 covers 16 residues. CDR3 region: CAWARTAGLRTTEAFF. The CDR3 DNA sequence: TGTGCCTGGGCGAGGACAGCGGGACTAAGGACCACTGAAGCTTTCTTT.

The rearrangement joins TRBV4-1 to TRBJ1-4; D perhaps matches TRBD1 (5 bases). CDR1 MGHRA and CDR2 YSYEKL come from the germline V gene. This CDR3 is built from 15 residues. Deletions cut 0 bases from V and 4 bases from J, with 9 bases between. The CDR3 DNA follows: TGCGCCAGCAGCCAAGAGGTACAGGTTAATGAAAAACTGTTTTTT. Translating it yields CASSQEVQVNEKLFF.

This chain connects TRBV18 to TRBJ2-3; D not resolved. There are 13 residues in the CDR3. Germline V CDR1 and CDR2: KGHSH, LQKENI. V lost 6 bases and J 0 bases, leaving 7 bases between the germline ends. CDR3 sequence: CASSPESTDTQYF. CDR3 nucleotides: TGTGCCAGCTCCCCAGAAAGCACAGATACGCAGTATTTT.

This clone occurred a few times. V gene TRBV19 combines with J gene TRBJ1-5; D is ambiguous. V was shortened by 1 base and J by 6 bases, with 7 bases between the two germline ends. CDR1 LNHDA and CDR2 SQIVND come from the germline V gene (reference sequence). This CDR3 contains 13 residues. The CDR3 reads CASSIAWGQPQHF. The CDR3 coding sequence is TGTGCCAGTAGTATAGCCTGGGGTCAGCCCCAGCATTTT. Supplemented by reference TRBV19 and TRBJ1-5, the full variable domain reads DGGITQSPKYLFRKEGQNVTLSCEQNLNHDAMYWYRQDPGQGLRLIYYSQIVNDFQKGDIAEGYSVSREKKESFPLTVTSAQKNPTAFYLCASSIAWGQPQHFGDGTRLSIL.

The rearrangement joins TRBV5-1 to TRBJ2-6; TRBD1 matches at 9 bases. Germline CDR1 and CDR2: SGHRS and YFSETQ. The CDR3 runs to 17 residues. V dropped 4 bases and J dropped 3; count of bases not matched to a gene: 8. Written as DNA, the CDR3 is TGCGCCAGCAGCCTGGACAGGGGAGCGTATGGGGCCAACGTCCTGACTTTC. Translating it yields CASSLDRGAYGANVLTF. Together with reference TRBV5-1 and TRBJ2-6, the CDR3 gives the full variable domain: KAGVTQTPRYLIKTRGQQVTLSCSPISGHRSVSWYQQTPGQGLQFLFEYFSETQRNKGNFPGRFSGRQFSNSRSEMNVSTLELGDSALYLCASSLDRGAYGANVLTFGAGSRLTVL.

The chain is built from TRBV5-1 and TRBJ2-7; D is undetermined. The CDR3 length is 15 residues. The V gene lost 0 bases and the J gene lost 0 bases, with 10 bases spanning the gap. The germline V gene encodes CDR1 SGHRS and CDR2 YFSETQ. The CDR3 loop is CASSLGPYLSYEQYF. The DNA of the CDR3 is TGCGCCAGCAGCTTGGGGCCATACCTCTCCTACGAGCAGTACTTC.

CDR3 nucleotides: TGTGCCAGCAGCGCGCAGGGGAGGCACCTCCACTTT. Amino acid sequence: CASSAQGRHLHF. The chain has TRBV9 and TRBJ1-6, with D perhaps TRBD1 (6 bases). The CDR3 consists of 12 residues. The V end was cut by 3 bases, the J end by 15 bases, with 13 bases between. Germline CDR1 is SGDLS and CDR2 is YYNGEE.

This clone has just a few counts. The chain recombines TRBV4-1 with TRBJ2-7; TRBD2 aligns across 11 bases. Germline lookup yields CDR1 MGHRA and CDR2 YSYEKL. The CDR3 covers 14 residues. Unmatched junction bases numbered 8, after V lost 0 bases and J lost 13 bases. The CDR3, as DNA: TGCGCCAGCAGCCAAGATTGGACTAGCGGGTCTATTTACTTC. This gives the protein CASSQDWTSGSIYF.